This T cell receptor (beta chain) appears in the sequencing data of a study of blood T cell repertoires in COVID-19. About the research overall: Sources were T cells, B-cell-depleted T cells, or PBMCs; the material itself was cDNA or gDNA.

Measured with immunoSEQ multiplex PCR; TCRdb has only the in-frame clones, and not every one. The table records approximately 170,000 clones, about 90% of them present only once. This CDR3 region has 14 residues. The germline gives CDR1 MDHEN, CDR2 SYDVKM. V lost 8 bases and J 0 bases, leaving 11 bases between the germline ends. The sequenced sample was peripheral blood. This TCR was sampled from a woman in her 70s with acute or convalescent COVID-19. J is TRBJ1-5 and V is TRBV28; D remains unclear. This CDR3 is CASLKSLSNQPQHF. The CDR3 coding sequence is TGTGCCAGCCTTAAGAGCCTTAGCAATCAGCCCCAGCATTTT.